A single sample gave rise to the 27 T cell receptor beta chains below, sequenced in a study of Graves' ophthalmopathy and Graves' hyperthyroidism (dated by TCRdb to the late 2010s). TCRdb names Illumina HiSeq 2000 as the instrument used. TCR beta CDR3 regions were amplified from RNA transcripts for repertoire sequencing. HTBI primers and the Qiagen OneStep RT-PCR kit were used in a first-round RT-PCR, which was followed by a second-round multiplex PCR, size selection and purification. The public reads were reprocessed in TCRdb via fastp at Q25 and MiXCR, keeping in-frame beta chains. Identical CDR3 proteins give one entry, which carries the most common genes and DNA. This sample comprises 300,000 to 400,000 distinct CDR3 sequences, approximately 18% of them detected only once. The ten largest make up 2.4% of the sample. Source material: peripheral blood. These receptor sequences come from an adult woman with stable Graves' hyperthyroidism.

V is TRBV29-1 and J is TRBJ1-1, with D perhaps matching TRBD1 (6 bases). V lost 7 bases to trimming and J lost 7 bases, with 13 bases between them. Germline V gene data show CDR1 as SQVTM and CDR2 as ANQGSEA. This CDR3 comprises 11 residues. The CDR3 protein is CSAVDRIEAFF. CDR3 DNA sequence: TGCAGCGCGGTCGACAGGATTGAAGCTTTCTTT. Using reference TRBV29-1 and TRBJ1-1 for the parts outside the CDR3, the full variable domain is SAVISQKPSRDICQRGTSLTIQCQVDSQVTMMFWYRQQPGQSLTLIATANQGSEATYESGFVIDKFPISRPNLTFSTLTVSNMSPEDSSIYLCSAVDRIEAFFGQGTRLTVV.

This clonotype was recorded at least ten times. The junction departs from germline at one end; a sequencing error may be responsible. The chain employs TRBV20-1 and TRBJ2-5, with 10 bases matching TRBD1. The CDR3 consists of 14 residues. The germline V gene has CDR1 DFQATT and CDR2 SNEGSKA (reference sequence). CDR3 residues: CSASGDRGEEAQYF. The CDR3 region has the DNA TGCAGTGCTAGTGGGGACAGGGGCGAAGAGGCCCAGTACTTC.

This clonotype was counted a single time. The chain couples TRBV2 to TRBJ2-7, with D uncertain. CDR1 is SNHLY and CDR2 is FYNNEI in the germline V gene. Trimming pared 8 bases from V and 2 bases from J, leaving 10 bases between. CDR3 length: 12 residues. The CDR3 reads CASGTTTYEQYF. The CDR3 bases are TGTGCCAGCGGTACCACCACCTACGAGCAGTACTTC.

This clonotype was seen a handful of times. The junction departs from the called germline gene at one end, perhaps through a read error. This chain links TRBV14 with TRBJ2-7, with 12 bases identical to TRBD1. The CDR3 sequence is 19 residues long. CDR1 SGHDN and CDR2 FVKESK come from the germline V gene. The DNA of the CDR3 is TGTACCAGCAGCCAAGGGATGAGGGACAGGGGGCGGCGGATTTACGAGCAGTACTTC. This gives the protein CTSSQGMRDRGRRIYEQYF.

Many counts were recorded for this clonotype. The chain is built from TRBV15 and TRBJ2-7, with TRBD1 matching 9 bases. V shed 3 bases, J shed 6 bases, and the junction held 6 bases outside the gene matches. The length of the CDR3 is 14 residues. Germline V gene lookup returns CDR1 LNHNV and CDR2 YYDKDF (reference sequence). The CDR3 DNA reads as TGTGCCACCAGCAGTAGACAGGGGGGTGTCGAGCAGTACTTC. This translates into CATSSRQGGVEQYF. Full variable domain (missing parts from reference TRBV15 and TRBJ2-7): DAMVIQNPRYQVTQFGKPVTLSCSQTLNHNVMYWYQQKSSQAPKLLFHYYDKDFNNEADTPDNFQSRRPNTSFCFLDIRSPGLGDTAMYLCATSSRQGGVEQYFGPGTRLTVT.

This clonotype was counted many times. The rearrangement uses TRBV28 and TRBJ1-5, with D unresolved. Germline CDR1 reads MDHEN; CDR2 reads SYDVKM. There are 13 residues in the CDR3. Trimming removed 6 bases at V and 4 bases at J, with 10 bases between. The CDR3 sequence is CASRGPGNQPQHF. The DNA for the CDR3 is TGTGCCAGCAGGGGTCCCGGGAATCAGCCCCAGCATTTT. The complete variable domain, with remaining parts taken from reference TRBV28 and TRBJ1-5, reads DVKVTQSSRYLVKRTGEKVFLECVQDMDHENMFWYRQDPGLGLRLIYFSYDVKMKEKGDIPEGYSVSREKKERFSLILESASTNQTSMYLCASRGPGNQPQHFGDGTRLSIL.

There are many counts of this clonotype. This CDR3 reads CASSSAVNTEAFF. The CDR3 DNA follows: TGTGCCAGCAGTTCAGCGGTGAACACTGAAGCTTTCTTT. The chain employs TRBV27 and TRBJ1-1; D uncertain. The CDR3 totals 13 residues. The V end was cut by 4 bases, the J end by 0 bases, with 6 bases between. From germline, CDR1 is MNHEY and CDR2 SMNVEV (reference sequence).

This chain links TRBV6-1 with TRBJ1-1; D is uncertain. From germline, CDR1 is MNHNS and CDR2 SASEGT. There are 14 residues in the CDR3. Trimming pared 5 bases from V and 0 bases from J, leaving 10 bases between. In nucleotides, the CDR3 is TGTGCCAGCAGTCGGGCCTCCCTGAACACTGAAGCTTTCTTT. As protein: CASSRASLNTEAFF.

This clonotype was recorded at least ten times. The genes are TRBV28 and TRBJ2-7; D call uncertain. Germline-derived CDR1 and CDR2 are MDHEN and SYDVKM. V lost 6 bases to trimming and J lost 2 bases, with 14 bases between them. The CDR3 runs to 14 residues. The CDR3 DNA follows: TGTGCCAGCAGCCGGATAGGCAGAGCCTACGAGCAGTACTTC. As protein: CASSRIGRAYEQYF.

Ten or more counts support this clonotype. A much larger clone sits a single nucleotide away, making a read error possible. The chain has TRBV28 and TRBJ2-7, with 7 bases aligning to TRBD1. Germline CDR1 is MDHEN and CDR2 is SYDVKM. The CDR3 contains 13 residues. CDR3 sequence: CASSITHRGEQCF. The CDR3 DNA sequence: TGTGCCAGCAGTATCACCCACAGGGGCGAGCAGTGCTTC.

In its sample, this clonotype was seen many times. The chain has TRBV20-1 and TRBJ1-5; D is unclear. The ends were cut back, 3 bases at V and 0 bases at J, with 9 bases in the middle. The CDR3 is 14 amino acids. Germline values: CDR1 DFQATT, CDR2 SNEGSKA (reference sequence). The CDR3 coding sequence is TGCAGTGCTAGTCCCGGGAATAGCAATCAGCCCCAGCATTTT. Translation gives CSASPGNSNQPQHF.

This clonotype was seen ten or more times. V usage is TRBV18 and J usage is TRBJ2-7; TRBD1 matches at 7 bases. The germline V gene encodes CDR1 KGHSH and CDR2 LQKENI. Trimming took 2 bases from V and 3 from J; bases not matched to a gene: 4. The CDR3 is 14 residues long. The chain's CDR3 is CASSPKGQNYEQYF. The CDR3, as DNA: TGTGCCAGCTCACCAAAGGGACAGAACTACGAGCAGTACTTC.

This clonotype was counted ten times or more. The chain has TRBV5-1 and TRBJ2-7; 7 nucleotides match TRBD1. V shed 1 base, J shed 0 bases, and the junction held 4 bases outside the gene matches. Germline-derived CDR1 and CDR2 are SGHRS and YFSETQ. This CDR3 spans 15 amino acids. This chain's CDR3 is CASSLNRGSSYEQYF. The CDR3 nucleotides read TGCGCCAGCAGCTTGAACAGGGGAAGCTCCTACGAGCAGTACTTC.

This clonotype has ten or more counts. The chain links TRBV11-3 to TRBJ2-2, with D maybe TRBD2 (6 bases). This CDR3 contains 16 residues. CDR1 and CDR2 (germline): SGHNT, YENEEA. V lost 5 bases and J 2 bases, leaving 15 bases between the germline ends. CDR3 loop: CASSAGNSGNTGELFF. CDR3 DNA: TGTGCCAGCAGCGCGGGGAACAGTGGTAACACCGGGGAGCTGTTTTTT.

The V call is TRBV28, the J call TRBJ1-1; D is undetermined. Germline loops: CDR1 MDHEN, CDR2 SYDVKM. This CDR3 comprises 16 residues. Trimming cost V 6 bases and J 3 bases, with 20 bases left between them. CDR3 region: CASRRQIPNPDTEAFF. For the CDR3, the DNA is TGTGCCAGCAGGCGCCAGATACCTAACCCGGACACTGAAGCTTTCTTT.

This clonotype was recorded a few times. Possible read error: a much larger clone is one base away. The chain employs TRBV29-1 and TRBJ2-7; 7 bases are shared with TRBD1. The V gene's germline CDR1 is SQVTM and CDR2 ANQGSEA. This CDR3 is 15 amino acids long. The CDR3 nucleotides are TGCAGCGTTGAGATGACAGGGATCAACTCCTACGAGCAGTGCTTC. Translation: CSVEMTGINSYEQCF.

This clonotype was seen ten or more times. The V call is TRBV12-3 or TRBV12-4, the J call TRBJ1-2, with D maybe TRBD1 (5 bases). V was clipped by 6 bases and J by 13 bases, with 21 bases between them. This CDR3 has 13 residues. CDR3 sequence (DNA): TGTGCCAGCAGATCCCCCCGGGGCAGTGGGTCCACCTTC. Amino acids: CASRSPRGSGSTF.

A note on this clonotype: A much larger clone lies a single base off, so this may be a read error. V usage is TRBV6-1 and J usage is TRBJ2-7; either TRBD1 or TRBD2 may supply D (6 bases each). Germline-derived CDR1 and CDR2 are MNHNS and SASEGT. This CDR3 spans 11 amino acids. The CDR3 is CVSPTGTVQYF. The CDR3 DNA is TGTGTCAGCCCCACAGGGACTGTGCAGTACTTC.

This clonotype was detected many times. The chain has TRBV27 and TRBJ2-7; 9 nucleotides match TRBD1. Trimming cost V 6 bases and J 1 base; bases outside gene matches: 4. CDR1 and CDR2 from the germline V gene are MNHEY and SMNVEV (reference sequence). This CDR3 spans 14 amino acids. Here the CDR3 reads CASRWDRESYEQYF. The CDR3 region has the DNA TGTGCCAGCAGATGGGACAGGGAGTCCTACGAGCAGTACTTC.

This clonotype came up many times. This sequence joins TRBV20-1 and TRBJ2-2, with no clear D. This CDR3 has 13 amino acids. Germline lookup yields CDR1 DFQATT and CDR2 SNEGSKA (reference sequence). Trimming took off 6 bases at V and 6 bases at J, with 14 bases between the two ends. CDR3 residues: CSALRTRSGELFF. The CDR3, as DNA: TGCAGTGCACTCCGCACCCGATCCGGGGAGCTGTTTTTT.

At least ten counts were recorded for this clonotype. This chain uses TRBV12-3 or TRBV12-4 with TRBJ2-5, with TRBD2 matching 15 bases. The CDR3 is made up of 18 amino acids. J was trimmed by 5 bases and V by 5 bases; bases with no gene match: 12. The CDR3 here is CASSLRTSGRDSRETQYF. CDR3 sequence (DNA): TGTGCCAGCAGTCTGAGGACTAGCGGGAGGGATTCCAGGGAGACCCAGTACTTC.

This clonotype was detected many times. This CDR3 reads CSARLLESYGYTF. CDR3 nucleotides: TGCAGTGCTAGGCTACTAGAGAGCTATGGCTACACCTTC. The rearrangement uses TRBV20-1 and TRBJ1-2, with unresolved D. The CDR3 contains 13 residues. Trimming removed 3 bases from V and 4 bases from J, with 12 bases in between. Germline V gives CDR1 DFQATT, CDR2 SNEGSKA (reference sequence).

This clonotype appeared many times. The chain couples TRBV7-9 to TRBJ2-7, with TRBD2 as a possible D gene (6 bases). The CDR3 loop spans 14 amino acids. Looked up from germline, CDR1 is SEHNR and CDR2 is FQNEAQ (reference sequence). Between the trimmed V and J ends, which lost 5 bases and 4 bases, there was a span of 15 bases. As DNA, the CDR3 is TGTGCCAGCAGCAAAACGGGACTCCTTTACGAGCAGTACTTC. Its protein product is CASSKTGLLYEQYF.

V and J are TRBV6-1 and TRBJ1-1, with unresolved D. Trimming cost V 2 bases and J 5 bases, with 12 bases left between them. The CDR3 consists of 14 residues. From germline, CDR1 is MNHNS and CDR2 SASEGT. The CDR3 coding sequence is TGTGCCAGCAGTGAATTGAGGCCTGGGACTGAAGCTTTCTTT. Its translation: CASSELRPGTEAFF.

A note on this clonotype: This sequence may be a read error, since a much larger clone differs from it by one base. The conserved phenylalanine or tryptophan normally closing the CDR3 is absent here, so this likely arose from a read error. V usage is TRBV28 and J usage is TRBJ1-1; D is possibly TRBD1 (5 bases). CDR3 size: 15 residues. Trimming removed 5 bases from V and 1 base from J, with 14 bases in between. Germline CDR1 and CDR2: MDHEN and SYDVKM. CDR3 sequence reads: CASSPQLGTNTEAFY. The DNA for the CDR3 is TGTGCCAGCAGTCCCCAGCTAGGGACGAACACTGAAGCTTTCTAT.

In this sample, this clonotype turned up many times. This chain uses TRBV6-5 with TRBJ1-2; D is unclear. Trimming shortened V by 6 bases and J by 0 bases, and 8 bases separated the two germline ends. There are 13 residues in the CDR3. CDR1 is MNHEY and CDR2 is SVGAGI in the germline V gene. The CDR3 nucleotides read TGTGCCAGCAGGCGGGATCCTAACTATGGCTACACCTTC. Amino acids: CASRRDPNYGYTF.

This clonotype was seen at least ten times. This chain uses TRBV30 with TRBJ2-5, with 7 bases fitting TRBD1. V lost 0 bases to trimming and J lost 4 bases; unmatched junction nucleotides: 14. CDR3 length: 17 residues. From germline, CDR1 is GTSNPN and CDR2 SVGIG (reference sequence). As DNA, the CDR3 is TGTGCCTGGAGTGTAGGCGTGTCAGGGGGTCGGGGAGAGACCCAGTACTTC. Its protein is CAWSVGVSGGRGETQYF.